This T cell receptor beta chain was observed in a study of T cell responses to AZD1222 COVID-19 vaccine. As for the study in general: Second-dose recipients at about 4 or about 12 weeks were treated as one pooled group. Study-wide results and caveats: At 160-218 and 743-854, vaccine-associated CD4 TCRs were dominant, and they spanned spike.

V gave up 6 bases and J gave up 0 bases, with 6 bases separating them. Germline V gene sequence: CDR1 MNHEY, CDR2 SMNVEV (reference sequence). The CDR3 spans 13 residues. As regards this clone: Antigen unknown.

Clones were read by immunoSEQ multiplex PCR, and TCRdb kept only the in-frame ones, dropping some. This table has under 130,000 clones, over 80% appearing once. The chain links TRBV27 to TRBJ1-5; D remains ambiguous. The sample here was peripheral blood, taken on day 0 of AZD1222 vaccination. This clonotype originated in an adult in good health. The CDR3 sequence: CASRLDSNQPQHF. The CDR3 DNA reads as TGTGCCAGCAGGTTAGATAGCAATCAGCCCCAGCATTTT.